This T cell receptor (beta chain) was sequenced for a study of T-cell reconstitution after alpha-beta-depleted transplantation in children. Unique molecular identifiers featured in how the TCRbeta library was prepared. TCRdb re-called the PCR reads with MiXCR, one entry per CDR3 protein. The sample yields 300,000 or so distinct CDR3 sequences, approximately 9.8% seen once. Germline V gene lookup returns CDR1 SGDLS and CDR2 YYNGEE. V lost 0 bases and J lost 1; bases outside the gene matches: 7. CDR3 length: 17 amino acids. The chain employs TRBV9 and TRBJ2-5, with 9 positions matching TRBD2. The clonotype was recovered from a human donor who donated a stem cell graft to a child with SCID. Specimen: PBMCs from the stem cell graft donor, collected from the stem cell graft. The CDR3 region has the DNA TGTGCCAGCAGCGTAGAGGCTAGCGGGATTCTCCAAGAGACCCAGTACTTC. Protein: CASSVEASGILQETQYF.